The 9 T cell receptor beta chains presented below share a single source sample, sequenced in a study of cytomegalovirus exposure and HLA in healthy donors. 13 Jbeta primers and 60 Vbeta primers were used for the PCR. Sequencing was performed with immunoSEQ multiplex PCR; in TCRdb, only in-frame clones are kept and a portion is missing. The sample includes approximately 160,000 clones, around 79% of them seen just once. Sequences were obtained from PBMCs. Receptors originate from a male donor in good health and CMV-seropositive.

The rearrangement uses TRBV7-9 and TRBJ1-1; D is perhaps TRBD1 (6 bases). The CDR3 consists of 13 residues. V shed 4 bases and J shed 3 bases, with 9 bases lying between them. Looked up from germline, CDR1 is SEHNR and CDR2 is FQNEAQ (reference sequence). CDR3 coding DNA: TGTGCCAGCAGCTCGCACAGGGACACTGAAGCTTTCTTT. It translates to CASSSHRDTEAFF.

This clone was seen just once. The chain recombines TRBV19 with TRBJ1-3; possible D gene TRBD1, 5 bases. The V gene lost 5 bases and the J gene lost 4 bases, with 12 bases spanning the gap. CDR3 length: 14 amino acids. Germline CDR1 reads LNHDA; CDR2 reads SQIVND (reference sequence). CDR3 protein: CASSPTEKGNTIYF. The CDR3 coding sequence is TGTGCCAGTAGTCCGACAGAAAAAGGAAACACCATATATTTT. Variable domain in full (rest from reference TRBV19 and TRBJ1-3): DGGITQSPKYLFRKEGQNVTLSCEQNLNHDAMYWYRQDPGQGLRLIYYSQIVNDFQKGDIAEGYSVSREKKESFPLTVTSAQKNPTAFYLCASSPTEKGNTIYFGEGSWLTVV.

The chain employs TRBV29-1 and TRBJ2-2; perhaps TRBD1 as D (5 bases). Germline-derived CDR1 and CDR2 are SQVTM and ANQGSEA. The V end was cut by 3 bases, the J end by 5 bases, with 10 bases between. The CDR3 contains 13 residues. The CDR3 reads CSVDRSGTGELFF. The CDR3 DNA sequence: TGCAGCGTTGACAGGTCAGGGACCGGGGAGCTGTTTTTT.

The V call is TRBV11-2, the J call TRBJ1-3; D unresolved. The germline V gene encodes CDR1 SGHAT and CDR2 FQNNGV. The V end was cut by 2 bases, the J end by 2 bases, with 10 bases between. This CDR3 has 15 residues. CDR3 DNA: TGTGCCAGCAGCTTAACGGGTTGGACTGGAAACACCATATATTTT. Protein sequence: CASSLTGWTGNTIYF.

This clone was counted a few times. The chain links TRBV5-6 to TRBJ1-6, with D possibly being TRBD1 (6 bases). The CDR3 sequence is 16 residues long. With 3 bases removed from V and 8 bases from J, the gap between germline ends came to 18 bases. CDR1 SGHDT and CDR2 YYEEEE come from the germline V gene. The CDR3, as DNA: TGTGCCAGCAGCTGGGGGACATCGCCCTCCTATTCACCCCTCCACTTT. This encodes CASSWGTSPSYSPLHF.

The rearrangement joins TRBV4-1 to TRBJ1-1, with D perhaps TRBD1 (6 bases). V lost 0 bases and J lost 4, with 9 bases in between. The CDR3 extends over 14 amino acids. Per the germline V gene, CDR1 is MGHRA and CDR2 is YSYEKL. The DNA of the CDR3 is TGCGCCAGCAGCCAAGATCAGGGGAGCACTGAAGCTTTCTTT. Its translation: CASSQDQGSTEAFF.

The chain uses TRBV18 and TRBJ1-1; D is perhaps TRBD1 (5 bases). Between the trimmed V and J ends, which lost 3 bases and 3 bases, there was a span of 8 bases. CDR3 size: 13 residues. CDR1 KGHSH and CDR2 LQKENI come from the germline V gene. The CDR3 loop reads CASSPTTDTEAFF. The CDR3 DNA reads TGTGCCAGCTCACCTACGACAGACACTGAAGCTTTCTTT.

The V and J genes are TRBV30 and TRBJ2-7, with 7 bases that match TRBD1. The V and J ends lost 2 bases and 2 bases, in that order; junction bases with no gene match: 3. The germline gives CDR1 GTSNPN, CDR2 SVGIG (reference sequence). This CDR3 is 13 amino acids long. The CDR3 is CAWSSTGPYEQYF. The CDR3, as DNA: TGTGCCTGGAGTTCGACAGGGCCCTACGAGCAGTACTTC.

The chain employs TRBV10-3 and TRBJ2-7; 7 positions match TRBD1. Germline values: CDR1 ENHRY, CDR2 SYGVKD. The CDR3 length is 15 residues. V gave up 6 bases and J gave up 7 bases; unmatched junction bases: 15. DNA of the CDR3: TGTGCCATCAGCCCAAGAGGGGGCAGGTCGGAGGAGCAGTACTTC. Translation gives CAISPRGGRSEEQYF.